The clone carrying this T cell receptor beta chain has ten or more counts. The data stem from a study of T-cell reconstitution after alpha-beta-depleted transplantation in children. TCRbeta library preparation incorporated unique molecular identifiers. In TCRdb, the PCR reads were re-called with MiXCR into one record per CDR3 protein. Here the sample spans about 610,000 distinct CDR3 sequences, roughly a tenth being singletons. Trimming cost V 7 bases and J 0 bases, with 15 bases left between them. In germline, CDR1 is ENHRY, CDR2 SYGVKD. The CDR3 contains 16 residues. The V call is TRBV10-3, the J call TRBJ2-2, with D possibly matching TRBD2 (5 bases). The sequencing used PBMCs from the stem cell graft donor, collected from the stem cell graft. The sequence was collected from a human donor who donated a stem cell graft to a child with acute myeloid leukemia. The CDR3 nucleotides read TGTGCCATCACGCCGAGGGATCAAGCGAACACCGGGGAGCTGTTTTTT. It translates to CAITPRDQANTGELFF.